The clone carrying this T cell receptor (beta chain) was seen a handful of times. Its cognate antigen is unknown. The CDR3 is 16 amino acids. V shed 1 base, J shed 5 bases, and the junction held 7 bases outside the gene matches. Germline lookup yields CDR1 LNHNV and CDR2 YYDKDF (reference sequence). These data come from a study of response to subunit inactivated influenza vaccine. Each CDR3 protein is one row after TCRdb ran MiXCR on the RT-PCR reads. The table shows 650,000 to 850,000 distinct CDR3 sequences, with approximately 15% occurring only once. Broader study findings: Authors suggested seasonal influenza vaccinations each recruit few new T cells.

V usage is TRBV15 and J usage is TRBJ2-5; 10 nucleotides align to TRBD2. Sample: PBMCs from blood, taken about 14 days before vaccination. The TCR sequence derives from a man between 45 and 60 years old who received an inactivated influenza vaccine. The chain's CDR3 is CATSRVSASGSETQYF. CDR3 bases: TGTGCCACCAGCAGAGTCTCGGCTAGCGGGAGTGAGACCCAGTACTTC.